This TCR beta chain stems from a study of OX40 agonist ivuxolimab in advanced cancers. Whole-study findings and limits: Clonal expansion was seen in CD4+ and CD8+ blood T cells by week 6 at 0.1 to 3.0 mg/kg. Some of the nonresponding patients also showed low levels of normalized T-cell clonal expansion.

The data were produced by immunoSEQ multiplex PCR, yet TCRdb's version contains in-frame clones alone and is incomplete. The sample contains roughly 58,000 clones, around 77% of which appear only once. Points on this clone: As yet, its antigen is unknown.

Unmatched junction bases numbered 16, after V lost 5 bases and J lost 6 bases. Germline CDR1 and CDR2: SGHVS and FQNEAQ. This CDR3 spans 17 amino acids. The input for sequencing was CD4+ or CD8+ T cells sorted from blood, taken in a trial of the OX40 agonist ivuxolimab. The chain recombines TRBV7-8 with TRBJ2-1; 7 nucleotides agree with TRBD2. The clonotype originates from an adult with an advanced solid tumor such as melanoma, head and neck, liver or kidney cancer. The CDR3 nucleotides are TGTGCCAGCAGCCCGAATTTAGCGGGTCGAACTGTCAATGAGCAGTTCTTC. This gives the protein CASSPNLAGRTVNEQFF.